This is a list of T cell receptor beta chains from one sample in a study of shared clonotypes between healthy human individuals. The assay was immunoSEQ multiplex PCR, and TCRdb's table has in-frame clones only and misses some. This sample has around 1.5 million clones, with 98% found just once. The sequencing input was naive CD4+ T cells sorted from blood. These receptors originate from a young man in good health. Both conserved end residues are part of each CDR3. D genes are given only for firm matches. Where a row states a size, it is once, few, many or the class of an expanded clone; other rows omit it.

TRBV28	.	TRBJ2-7	.	CASSTSSYEQYF	TGTGCCAGCAGCACATCCTCCTACGAGCAGTACTTC
TRBV18	.	TRBJ1-3	.	CASSPLRSGSAGNTIYF	TGTGCCAGCTCACCACTTCGCTCAGGGTCCGCTGGAAACACCATATATTTT
TRBV7-9	once	TRBJ1-4	.	CASSLVHLEATNEKLFF	TGTGCCAGCAGCTTAGTCCATTTAGAGGCAACTAATGAAAAACTGTTTTTT
TRBV4-2	.	TRBJ2-7	.	CASSQREGNYEQYF	TGTGCCAGCAGCCAGAGGGAAGGGAACTACGAGCAGTACTTC
TRBV10-1	.	TRBJ2-5	.	CASSRTSQETQYF	TGCGCCAGCAGCAGGACAAGCCAAGAGACCCAGTACTTC
TRBV4-3	once	TRBJ1-3	.	CASSKSRDGNTIYF	TGCGCCAGCAGCAAGTCCAGGGACGGAAACACCATATATTTT
TRBV18	.	TRBJ1-1	.	CASSPFVDDTEAFF	TGTGCCAGCTCACCATTTGTGGACGACACTGAAGCTTTCTTT
TRBV29-1	.	TRBJ1-5	.	CSVGEGEGQPQHF	TGCAGCGTTGGTGAGGGGGAAGGTCAGCCCCAGCATTTT
TRBV28	once	TRBJ2-5	.	CASAGALETQYF	TGTGCCAGTGCCGGGGCTTTAGAGACCCAGTACTTC
TRBV5-6	.	TRBJ2-1	TRBD2	CASSFPGGANEQFF	TGTGCCAGCAGCTTCCCGGGGGGTGCCAATGAGCAGTTCTTC
TRBV27	.	TRBJ2-7	.	CASRTRQPGEQYF	TGTGCCAGCAGAACAAGACAGCCTGGGGAGCAGTACTTC
TRBV7-2	.	TRBJ2-1	TRBD2	CASSQTGTNPYNEQFF	TGTGCCAGCAGCCAAACCGGGACTAACCCGTACAATGAGCAGTTCTTC
TRBV11-2	.	TRBJ2-2	.	CASSPHSGPHNTGELFF	TGTGCCAGCAGCCCCCATTCAGGACCGCATAACACCGGGGAGCTGTTTTTT
TRBV19	.	TRBJ2-2	TRBD2	CASTSSRLAGYQLFF	TGTGCCAGTACTTCTTCCCGACTAGCGGGATACCAGCTGTTTTTT
TRBV9	.	TRBJ2-1	TRBD2	CASSVQSQASGSRNEQFF	TGTGCCAGCAGCGTCCAATCCCAGGCTAGCGGGAGTCGTAATGAGCAGTTCTTC
TRBV11-2	.	TRBJ2-7	.	CASSLVGRHEQYF	TGTGCCAGCAGCTTAGTAGGTCGACACGAGCAGTACTTC
TRBV4-3	once	TRBJ1-2	.	CASSQLGGGYTF	TGCGCCAGCAGCCAACTAGGGGGTGGCTACACCTTC
TRBV5-1	.	TRBJ1-2	.	CASSLDYGYTF	TGCGCCAGCAGCTTGGATTATGGCTACACCTTC
TRBV28	.	TRBJ1-4	TRBD1	CASSLYQGVSTNEKLFF	TGTGCCAGCAGTTTATACCAGGGGGTATCAACTAATGAAAAACTGTTTTTT
TRBV25-1	.	TRBJ2-2	TRBD2	CAGGSGRAGELFF	TGTGCCGGAGGGAGCGGGAGGGCCGGGGAGCTGTTTTTT
TRBV10-1	.	TRBJ2-5	TRBD2	CASSSTSVETQYF	TGCGCCAGCTCTTCTACTAGCGTAGAGACCCAGTACTTC
TRBV7-9	.	TRBJ2-7	TRBD2	CASSYSELAGEGHEQYF	TGTGCCAGCAGCTACTCGGAATTAGCGGGAGAGGGGCACGAGCAGTACTTC
TRBV7-8	.	TRBJ2-1	TRBD2	CASSLAAGGKVF	TGTGCCAGCAGCCTGGCTGCGGGAGGCAAGGTCTTC
TRBV27	.	TRBJ2-5	TRBD2	CASSPSGSGETQYF	TGTGCCAGCAGTCCAAGCGGGAGCGGGGAGACCCAGTACTTC
TRBV7-9	.	TRBJ2-6	.	CASSWGARGANVLTF	TGTGCCAGCAGCTGGGGGGCTCGTGGGGCCAACGTCCTGACTTTC
TRBV28	.	TRBJ2-1	.	CASSLVQNNEQFF	TGTGCCAGCAGTTTAGTACAGAATAATGAGCAGTTCTTC
TRBV5-4	.	TRBJ2-6	TRBD1	CASSLWFAGGAGANVLTF	TGTGCCAGCAGCTTATGGTTCGCAGGGGGCGCTGGGGCCAACGTCCTGACTTTC
TRBV5-1	.	TRBJ2-7	TRBD2	CASSSGLAATYEQYF	TGCGCCAGCAGCTCAGGACTAGCGGCAACCTACGAGCAGTACTTC
TRBV5-6	.	TRBJ2-1	TRBD2	CASSGGLADNEQFF	TGTGCCAGCAGCGGGGGACTAGCGGACAATGAGCAGTTCTTC
TRBV5-8	.	TRBJ2-3	.	CASSLRPVRGDTQYF	TGTGCCAGCAGCTTGAGGCCAGTCCGGGGGGATACGCAGTATTTT
TRBV6-1	.	TRBJ2-7	TRBD1	CASKRTGEYEQYF	TGTGCCAGCAAGCGGACAGGGGAGTACGAGCAGTACTTC
TRBV5-1	.	TRBJ2-7	TRBD2	CASSPGLGSTPYEQYF	TGCGCCAGCAGCCCGGGACTAGGCAGTACCCCTTACGAGCAGTACTTC
TRBV7-9	.	TRBJ2-7	.	CASSLDGSSEQYF	TGTGCCAGCAGCTTAGACGGTTCGAGCGAGCAGTACTTC
TRBV28	.	TRBJ2-7	TRBD2	CASRTSGRAFYEQYF	TGTGCCAGCAGAACTAGCGGGAGGGCCTTCTACGAGCAGTACTTC
TRBV7-9	.	TRBJ2-1	.	CASSPGTPNNEQFF	TGTGCCAGCAGCCCCGGGACACCAAACAATGAGCAGTTCTTC
TRBV11-2	.	TRBJ1-5	.	CASSGGGNQPQHF	TGTGCCAGCAGCGGGGGGGGGAATCAGCCCCAGCATTTT
TRBV7-2	.	TRBJ1-2	TRBD1	CASSAIQGYYGYTF	TGTGCCAGCAGCGCCATACAGGGGTACTATGGCTACACCTTC
TRBV10-3	.	TRBJ2-7	TRBD2	CAISGGLAGVLEQYF	TGTGCCATCAGTGGGGGACTAGCGGGAGTCCTCGAGCAGTACTTC
TRBV5-4	.	TRBJ1-2	.	CASSSGVNYGYTF	TGTGCCAGCAGCTCAGGGGTGAACTATGGCTACACCTTC
TRBV5-1	.	TRBJ1-1	TRBD1	CASSNPTGGRAEAFF	TGCGCCAGCAGCAACCCCACAGGGGGCCGAGCTGAAGCTTTCTTT
TRBV10-3	.	TRBJ1-1	.	CAISSRRGNTEAFF	TGTGCCATCAGTTCCAGGAGGGGGAACACTGAAGCTTTCTTT